The rows below give T cell receptor beta chains drawn from one sample of a study of blood T cell repertoires in COVID-19. Some clones are missing from TCRdb's copy, which holds only in-frame ones; the method was immunoSEQ multiplex PCR. Of under 130,000 clones listed, 80% to 85% are singletons. The sequenced sample was peripheral blood. These receptors originate from a woman aged 80 or older with acute or convalescent COVID-19. CDR3s leave out the opening cysteine and the closing phenylalanine or tryptophan. Fields, in order: V gene, J gene, clone size, CDR3 protein. Not every row has a clone size; where given, it reads once, few, many or a size class.

TRBV11-3,TRBJ2-5,.,ASSWGGETQY
TRBV3-1/TRBV3-2,TRBJ1-2,.,ASSSSGQRGYGYT
TRBV28,TRBJ2-7,.,ASSFQSYEQY
TRBV24-1,TRBJ2-1,.,ATRGTGGYNEQF
TRBV2,TRBJ2-1,.,ASSIVAGGPGEQF
TRBV24-1,TRBJ2-5,.,ATAGTSAGGGETQY
TRBV14,TRBJ2-2,.,ASGRVTGELF
TRBV7-9,TRBJ1-6,.,ASSPTGGNNSPLH
TRBV19,TRBJ1-2,.,ASSILTGLNYGYT
TRBV6-1,TRBJ1-5,.,ASSEAGLLFYNQPQH
TRBV2,TRBJ1-2,.,ASRVQGAGGYT
TRBV7-2,TRBJ2-5,.,ASSLNRGETQY
TRBV28,TRBJ2-7,once,ASSSLSGSGAYEQY
TRBV7-9,TRBJ2-4,.,ASSPGQTTDIQY
TRBV7-9,TRBJ2-1,once,ASSLVAGEQF
TRBV9,TRBJ1-3,once,ASSVDGEERSGNTIY
TRBV28,TRBJ1-1,.,ASSLRAEAF
TRBV18,TRBJ2-3,.,ASSPTSGADTQY
TRBV5-6,TRBJ1-2,.,ASSQTLTENYGYT
TRBV12-3/TRBV12-4,TRBJ2-1,few,ASSSPLDSVEF
TRBV13,TRBJ1-4,.,ASSPYRGANEKLF
TRBV5-8,TRBJ1-1,.,ASSLVGYGSTEAF
TRBV5-4,TRBJ2-3,few,ASHPIQGDTQY
TRBV24-1,TRBJ2-3,.,ATRSGGSTDTQY
TRBV10-3,TRBJ1-4,once,AISEAAGGKEKLF
TRBV30,TRBJ1-5,once,AWSVSLGGEPQH
TRBV6-6,TRBJ2-1,once,ASTKTGYEQF
TRBV11-3,TRBJ1-2,once,ASSQQGIDGYT
TRBV28,TRBJ2-5,few,ASTWGLQETQY
TRBV9,TRBJ2-1,.,ASSAGQRSYNEQF
TRBV3-1/TRBV3-2,TRBJ2-1,.,ASSQEKDREYNEQF
TRBV19,TRBJ2-1,once,ASSIDLRAERQF
TRBV5-1,TRBJ2-3,.,ASSWREGQIDTQY
TRBV24-1,TRBJ2-2,.,ATSEYPGQGVTGELF
TRBV4-2,TRBJ2-7,.,ASSPRDREYEQY
TRBV12-5,TRBJ1-1,.,ASGSLFTEAF
TRBV28,TRBJ2-1,.,ASTSSGSPRSYNEQF
TRBV5-1,TRBJ2-5,.,ASSSQETQY
TRBV19,TRBJ2-5,.,ASQAEYQETQY
TRBV6-1,TRBJ1-2,.,ASSDLTLRTDT
TRBV5-6,TRBJ2-7,.,ASSLEGWTDPYEQY
TRBV7-9,TRBJ2-3,many,ASSLALQGRRTDTQY
TRBV9,TRBJ1-4,.,ASSAEQGAPEKLF
TRBV5-1,TRBJ2-6,.,ASSPEPDRGVLGANVLT
TRBV27,TRBJ1-5,.,ASSPQTGMGQPQH